One sample yielded the 6 T cell receptor beta chains listed below, sequenced in a study of T cells in Graves' hyperthyroidism and ophthalmopathy. Amplification targeted TCR beta CDR3 regions from RNA transcripts. An initial round of RT-PCR targeting the TCR CDR3 relied on the HTBI primer set. TCRdb used MiXCR to reprocess the multiplex PCR reads, holding one entry per CDR3 protein. The data hold about 460,000 distinct CDR3 sequences, with roughly 23% observed a single time. Sequencing input: blood. These TCRs come from a woman in her 70s with Graves' ophthalmopathy.

This clonotype occurred a few times. V is TRBV2 and J is TRBJ1-4; no clear D gene. CDR1 and CDR2 from the germline V gene are SNHLY and FYNNEI. V shed 2 bases and J shed 2 bases, with 9 bases lying between them. This CDR3 spans 15 amino acids. DNA of the CDR3: TGTGCCAGCAGTGAAAATGGGCAGACTAATGAAAAACTGTTTTTT. Translating gives CASSENGQTNEKLFF.

This chain links TRBV30 with TRBJ1-2; D is uncertain. CDR3 length: 12 amino acids. The germline CDR1 and CDR2 sequences are GTSNPN and SVGIG (reference sequence). Trimming shortened V by 1 base and J by 4 bases, and 7 bases separated the two germline ends. The DNA for the CDR3 is TGTGCCTGGAGTGCCGGACCCTATGGCTACACCTTC. It codes for CAWSAGPYGYTF.

This clonotype was seen at least ten times. V usage is TRBV2 and J usage is TRBJ2-7, with 7 bases that match TRBD1. V shed 5 bases and J 5 bases; nucleotides not matched to a gene: 9. The CDR3 totals 14 residues. The germline CDR1 and CDR2 sequences are SNHLY and FYNNEI. The CDR3 sequence is CASSRDRLRDEQYF. The CDR3 DNA reads TGTGCCAGCAGTCGGGACAGATTGAGGGACGAGCAGTACTTC.

In nucleotides, the CDR3 is TGCGCCAGCAGCGATACGACGGATTATGGCTACACCTTC. Its translation: CASSDTTDYGYTF. The chain combines TRBV5-1 with TRBJ1-2; unclear D gene. Germline V CDR1 and CDR2: SGHRS, YFSETQ. Between the trimmed V and J ends, which lost 4 bases and 5 bases, there was a span of 12 bases. The CDR3 is 13 amino acids. The variable domain in full, with the rest retrieved from reference TRBV5-1 and TRBJ1-2, is KAGVTQTPRYLIKTRGQQVTLSCSPISGHRSVSWYQQTPGQGLQFLFEYFSETQRNKGNFPGRFSGRQFSNSRSEMNVSTLELGDSALYLCASSDTTDYGYTFGSGTRLTVV.

The CDR3 reads CSASSAPGVTDTQYF. The CDR3 nucleotides read TGCAGTGCTAGTTCGGCCCCCGGGGTTACAGATACGCAGTATTTT. The chain combines TRBV20-1 with TRBJ2-3; D is possibly TRBD2 (5 bases). Germline V gene sequence: CDR1 DFQATT, CDR2 SNEGSKA (reference sequence). V was clipped by 3 bases and J by 3 bases, with 16 bases between them. CDR3 length: 15 residues.

This clonotype came up many times. This rearrangement joins TRBV12-3 or TRBV12-4 to TRBJ1-2; maybe TRBD1 (5 bases). CDR3 length equals 12 residues. The ends were cut back, 2 bases at V and 6 bases at J, with 7 bases in the middle. The DNA of the CDR3 is TGTGCCAGCAGTTTATGGGGGGATGGCTACACCTTC. It codes for CASSLWGDGYTF.